The 17 T cell receptor beta chains listed next were all sequenced from one sample in a study of blood T cell repertoires in COVID-19. The table came from immunoSEQ multiplex PCR; TCRdb's copy has only in-frame clones and leaves some out. The sample holds 200,000 to 300,000 clones, approximately 83% seen once. The specimen sequenced was peripheral blood. These receptors all stem from a woman aged 30 to 39 who had recovered from COVID-19.

The chain carries TRBV10-3 and TRBJ2-3; TRBD1 matches at 8 bases. The germline CDR1 and CDR2 sequences are ENHRY and SYGVKD. V was pared by 0 bases and J by 6 bases, with 8 bases of the junction left unmatched. CDR3 size: 16 residues. The CDR3 loop reads CAISESRAGGDDTQYF. The CDR3 DNA is TGTGCCATCAGTGAGTCGAGGGCAGGGGGCGACGATACGCAGTATTTT.

This clone occurred a few times. This rearrangement joins TRBV7-9 to TRBJ1-2, with a tentative D call TRBD1 (5 bases). CDR1 SEHNR and CDR2 FQNEAQ come from the germline V gene (reference sequence). The CDR3 sequence is 14 residues long. The V and J ends lost 1 base and 3 bases respectively, with 9 bases between them. CDR3 sequence (DNA): TGTGCCAGCAGCTTAGAACAGGTTCACTATGGCTACACCTTC. Residues: CASSLEQVHYGYTF.

The chain couples TRBV3-1 (or the pseudogene TRBV3-2) to TRBJ2-1, with 12 nucleotides matching TRBD2. The CDR3 totals 16 residues. V lost 3 bases to trimming and J lost 5 bases; unmatched junction nucleotides: 5. Germline V gene lookup returns CDR1 LGHDT and CDR2 YNNKEL (reference sequence). CDR3 protein: CASSHRLAGGHNEQFF. The CDR3 coding sequence is TGTGCCAGCAGCCACCGTCTAGCGGGGGGGCACAATGAGCAGTTCTTC.

The V gene is TRBV28, the J gene TRBJ2-5; D remains unclear. This CDR3 region has 14 residues. V was clipped by 6 bases and J by 5 bases, with 16 bases between them. Germline V lookup: CDR1 MDHEN, CDR2 SYDVKM. The CDR3 sequence: CASSLVLSRETQYF. The CDR3 DNA reads as TGTGCCAGCAGCCTAGTCCTAAGTCGGGAGACCCAGTACTTC.

V usage is TRBV9 and J usage is TRBJ2-7; weak D call: TRBD2 (5 bases). The germline V gene encodes CDR1 SGDLS and CDR2 YYNGEE. This CDR3 has 14 residues. Trimming removed 4 bases from V and 2 bases from J, with 13 bases in between. The DNA of the CDR3 is TGTGCCAGCAGCCCCTCGGGGTCCCCCTACGAGCAGTACTTC. Translating it yields CASSPSGSPYEQYF. Drawing the rest from reference TRBV9 and TRBJ2-7, the complete variable domain is DSGVTQTPKHLITATGQRVTLRCSPRSGDLSVYWYQQSLDQGLQFLIQYYNGEERAKGNILERFSAQQFPDLHSELNLSSLELGDSALYFCASSPSGSPYEQYFGPGTRLTVT.

The chain uses TRBV5-1 and TRBJ1-2; D not resolved. The germline gives CDR1 SGHRS, CDR2 YFSETQ. This CDR3 contains 13 residues. Trimming pared 1 base from V and 5 bases from J, leaving 9 bases between. CDR3 coding DNA: TGCGCCAGCAGCTTGATTCGGGGTTATGGCTACACCTTC. Protein sequence: CASSLIRGYGYTF.

This rearrangement joins TRBV11-2 to TRBJ2-5, with 12 bases fitting TRBD2. J was trimmed by 1 base and V by 5 bases; bases with no gene match: 8. Per the germline V gene, CDR1 is SGHAT and CDR2 is FQNNGV. This CDR3 is built from 17 residues. CDR3 coding DNA: TGTGCCAGCAGCACCCGACTAGCGGGGGTTCCCCAAGAGACCCAGTACTTC. Amino acid sequence: CASSTRLAGVPQETQYF. Supplemented by reference TRBV11-2 and TRBJ2-5, the full variable domain reads EAGVAQSPRYKIIEKRQSVAFWCNPISGHATLYWYQQILGQGPKLLIQFQNNGVVDDSQLPKDRFSAERLKGVDSTLKIQPAKLEDSAVYLCASSTRLAGVPQETQYFGPGTRLLVL.

The chain recombines TRBV6-5 with TRBJ2-2, with 11 bases identical to TRBD1. J gave up 4 bases and V 6 bases, and 4 bases lay outside the gene matches. The CDR3 length is 15 residues. The germline gives CDR1 MNHEY, CDR2 SVGAGI. The chain's CDR3 is CASSTGTGGTGELFF. The DNA for the CDR3 is TGTGCCAGCAGCACCGGGACAGGGGGCACCGGGGAGCTGTTTTTT.

The chain is built from TRBV5-1 and TRBJ2-3; TRBD2 aligns across 13 bases. V gave up 4 bases and J gave up 6 bases; unmatched junction bases: 5. CDR3 size: 15 residues. Germline V gene data show CDR1 as SGHRS and CDR2 as YFSETQ. In DNA form, the CDR3 reads TGCGCCAGCAGCCTGGGACTAGCGGGGTTTGATACGCAGTATTTT. Its protein is CASSLGLAGFDTQYF.

The rearrangement joins TRBV5-4 to TRBJ2-6; 8 bases map to TRBD2. Germline V gene sequence: CDR1 SGHNT, CDR2 YYREEE (reference sequence). This CDR3 comprises 20 residues. V gave up 1 base and J gave up 0 bases; unmatched junction bases: 12. CDR3 sequence (DNA): TGTGCCAGCAGCTTGCCCTCCGGGGGGGTAACTAGCTCTGGGGCCAACGTCCTGACTTTC. Protein: CASSLPSGGVTSSGANVLTF.

The chain couples TRBV7-9 to TRBJ2-1; 10 positions agree with TRBD2. CDR3 length: 15 amino acids. Germline V lookup: CDR1 SEHNR, CDR2 FQNEAQ (reference sequence). The V gene end was trimmed by 2 bases and the J gene end by 2 bases; junction bases not matched to a gene: 0. Written as DNA, the CDR3 is TGTGCCAGCAGCTTAAGCGGGGGGGCCTACAATGAGCAGTTCTTC. It codes for CASSLSGGAYNEQFF. Filled out from reference TRBV7-9 and TRBJ2-1, the complete variable domain reads DTGVSQNPRHKITKRGQNVTFRCDPISEHNRLYWYRQTLGQGPEFLTYFQNEAQLEKSRLLSDRFSAERPKGSFSTLEIQRTEQGDSAMYLCASSLSGGAYNEQFFGPGTRLTVL.

The chain couples TRBV2 to TRBJ1-1; no clear D. V was shortened by 4 bases and J by 7 bases, with 13 bases between the two germline ends. Germline CDR1 and CDR2: SNHLY and FYNNEI. The CDR3 is 13 residues long. CDR3 sequence: CASSVQREGEAFF. In nucleotides, the CDR3 is TGTGCCAGCAGTGTACAGCGGGAGGGTGAAGCTTTCTTT.

In the case of this clone: Possible read error: a much larger clone is one base away. The genes are TRBV6-5 and TRBJ1-6, with TRBD1 matching 9 bases. V trimming: 6 bases; J trimming: 7 bases; junction bases outside the gene matches: 4. This CDR3 has 14 residues. The germline gives CDR1 MNHEY, CDR2 SVGAGI. As DNA, the CDR3 is TGTGCCAGCAGGGGGACAGGGAAGAATTCACCCCTCCACTTT. This encodes CASRGTGKNSPLHF.

V gene TRBV15 combines with J gene TRBJ1-4; 7 bases are shared with TRBD1. The junction had 4 bases not matched to a gene; V was cut back by 5 bases and J by 4 bases. Germline V gives CDR1 LNHNV, CDR2 YYDKDF (reference sequence). The CDR3 is 14 residues long. The CDR3 region is CATSLGQVNEKLFF. CDR3 bases: TGTGCCACCAGCCTAGGACAGGTTAATGAAAAACTGTTTTTT.

The V gene is TRBV7-8, the J gene TRBJ1-4; 8 bases match TRBD1. The CDR3 has 13 amino acids. Germline trimming cut 3 bases from V and 6 bases from J; bases unmatched to any gene: 0. Germline V gives CDR1 SGHVS, CDR2 FQNEAQ. The CDR3 DNA sequence: TGTGCCAGCAGCTTGGACAGGGATGAAAAACTGTTTTTT. Translated, it gives CASSLDRDEKLFF. Based on the CDR3 plus reference TRBV7-8 and TRBJ1-4, the full variable domain is GAGVSQSPRYKVAKRGQDVALRCDPISGHVSLFWYQQALGQGPEFLTYFQNEAQLDKSGLPSDRFFAERPEGSVSTLKIQRTQQEDSAVYLCASSLDRDEKLFFGSGTQLSVL.

CDR3 bases: TGTGCCAGCAGCTACCCTGACACCCGCCCGTTGTTCTTC. It codes for CASSYPDTRPLFF. The chain has TRBV27 and TRBJ2-1, with unresolved D. CDR3 size: 13 residues. Germline CDR1 reads MNHEY; CDR2 reads SMNVEV (reference sequence). Trimming stripped 6 bases from V and 15 bases from J, with 21 bases between.

J is TRBJ1-2 and V is TRBV9; TRBD1 might be the D (6 bases). Trimming took off 4 bases at V and 4 bases at J, with 32 bases between the two ends. Germline-derived CDR1 and CDR2 are SGDLS and YYNGEE. The CDR3 loop spans 20 amino acids. The CDR3 region is CASSHNLQTRTEGYLYGYTF. For the CDR3, the DNA is TGTGCCAGCAGCCACAATTTGCAGACTCGGACAGAGGGGTACCTCTATGGCTACACCTTC.